The sequence of this TCR beta chain was determined in a study of blood T cell repertoires in COVID-19. Looking at the study overall: COVID-19 samples, acute and convalescent, were from the United States, Italy and Spain.

Losses at the gene ends were 0 bases for V and 5 bases for J; bases not matched to a gene: 11. CDR1 is MGHRA and CDR2 is YSYEKL in the germline V gene. CDR3 length: 18 residues. Assay used: immunoSEQ multiplex PCR; TCRdb lists only in-frame clones, some missing. The data hold approximately 68,000 clones, with around 80% observed a single time. This clonotype was sampled from a woman aged 50 to 60 with acute or convalescent COVID-19. This sequence joins TRBV4-1 and TRBJ1-4; 8 positions match TRBD1. Sample: peripheral blood. CDR3 in amino acids: CASSQDPFLGQGNEKLFF. The CDR3 DNA sequence: TGCGCCAGCAGCCAAGATCCTTTTCTAGGACAGGGAAATGAAAAACTGTTTTTT.